The present TCR beta chain was sequenced within a study of OX40 agonist ivuxolimab in advanced cancers. At the level of the study: Hepatocellular carcinoma, melanoma, renal cell or head and neck cancer was diagnosed in the dose-escalation patients. Participants averaged about 66 years of age (range about 23 to 80) and were 82.7% male. Study conclusions and caveats: The study observed clonal expansion of CD4+ and CD8+ blood T cells by week 6 at 0.1 to 3.0 mg/kg.

Sampled blood was obtained at baseline, cycle 4 day 1, and cycle 7 day 1. Trimming removed 4 bases from V and 1 base from J, with 15 bases in between. CDR1 and CDR2 from the germline V gene are SGHKS and YYEKEE (reference sequence). This CDR3 spans 16 amino acids. This clone was seen a single time. Its target is not known. Clones were sequenced by immunoSEQ multiplex PCR, and TCRdb holds only the in-frame ones, with some missing. Altogether tens of thousands of clones are present, just over 85% being singletons, with the ten largest covering roughly 0.99%. This specimen was CD4+ or CD8+ T cells sorted from blood, taken in a trial of the OX40 agonist ivuxolimab. V is TRBV5-5 and J is TRBJ2-1, with unresolved D. This TCR derives from an adult with an advanced solid tumor such as melanoma, head and neck, liver or kidney cancer. For the CDR3, the DNA is TGTGCCAGCAGCATGGGGTTGGTTTTATCCTACAATGAGCAGTTCTTC. It yields the protein CASSMGLVLSYNEQFF. Together with reference TRBV5-5 and TRBJ2-1, the CDR3 gives the full variable domain: DAGVTQSPTHLIKTRGQQVTLRCSPISGHKSVSWYQQVLGQGPQFIFQYYEKEERGRGNFPDRFSARQFPNYSSELNVNALLLGDSALYLCASSMGLVLSYNEQFFGPGTRLTVL.